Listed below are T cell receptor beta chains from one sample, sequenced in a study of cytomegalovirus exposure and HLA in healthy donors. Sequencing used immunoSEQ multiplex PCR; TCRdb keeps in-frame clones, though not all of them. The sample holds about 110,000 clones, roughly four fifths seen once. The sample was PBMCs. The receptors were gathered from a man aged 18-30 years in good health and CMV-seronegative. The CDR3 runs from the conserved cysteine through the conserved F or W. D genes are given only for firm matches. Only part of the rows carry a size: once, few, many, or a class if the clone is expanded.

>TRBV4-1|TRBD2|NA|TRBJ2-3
TGCGCCAGCGGCCCGGGACTAGCGGGGAACACAGATACGCAGTATTTT
CASGPGLAGNTDTQYF
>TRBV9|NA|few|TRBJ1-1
TGTGCCAGCAGCGTAGGGAGCCTTGGTAACACTGAAGCTTTCTTT
CASSVGSLGNTEAFF
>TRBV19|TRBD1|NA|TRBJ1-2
TGTGCCAGTACCGCGGACAGGGAAGACTATGGCTACACCTTC
CASTADREDYGYTF
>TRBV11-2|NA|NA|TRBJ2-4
TGTGCCAGCAGCTCGAGGTTAGCCAAAAACATTCAGTACTTC
CASSSRLAKNIQYF
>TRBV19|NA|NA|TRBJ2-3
TGTGCCAGTAGTTCCCTGCGACAGGGCACAGATACGCAGTATTTT
CASSSLRQGTDTQYF
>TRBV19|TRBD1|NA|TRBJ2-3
TGTGCCAGTAGAGCGACAGGGACGGCAGATACGCAGTATTTT
CASRATGTADTQYF
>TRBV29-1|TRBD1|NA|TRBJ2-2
TGCAGCGGAGGGACAGGGGGCTTTACCGGGGAGCTGTTTTTT
CSGGTGGFTGELFF
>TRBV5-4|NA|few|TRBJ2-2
TGTGCCAGCACGAAGGGGGGGGGCAGCACCGGGGAGCTGTTTTTT
CASTKGGGSTGELFF
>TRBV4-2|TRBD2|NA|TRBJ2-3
TGTGCCAGCAGCTCGCTAGCGGGGGGGAGCACAGATACGCAGTATTTT
CASSSLAGGSTDTQYF
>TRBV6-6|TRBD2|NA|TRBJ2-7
TGTGCCAGCAGCCAACTAGCGGGGGCGTACGAGCAGTACTTC
CASSQLAGAYEQYF
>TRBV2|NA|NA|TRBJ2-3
TGTGCCAGCAGTGAGGTCAGATCTCGTACAGATACGCAGTATTTT
CASSEVRSRTDTQYF
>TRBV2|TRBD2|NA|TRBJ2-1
TGTGCCAGCAGGGGAGGGGAGGTGTTCTTC
CASRGGEVFF
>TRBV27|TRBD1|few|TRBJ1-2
TGTGCCAGCAGTTGGGGACAGGGGCGCGCTAACTATGGCTACACCTTC
CASSWGQGRANYGYTF
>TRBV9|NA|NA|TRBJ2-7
TGTGCCAGCAGCGTAGGGGCAGAATCCTACGAGCAGTACTTC
CASSVGAESYEQYF